This is a list of T cell receptor beta chains from one sample in a study of blood T cell repertoires in COVID-19. Sequencing used immunoSEQ multiplex PCR; TCRdb keeps in-frame clones, though not all of them. The sample has 100,000 or so clones; 80% to 90% are singletons. The material sequenced was PBMCs or T cells enriched from blood (not recorded which). The receptors originated from a woman in her forties or fifties who had recovered from COVID-19. Both conserved end residues are part of each CDR3. The D gene is left open where the match is weak. Size is stated for part of the rows, as once, few or many counts, or as a class when the clone is expanded.

TRBV5-1	.	.	TRBJ2-3	TGCGCCAGCAGCTTGGGACAGGGCGGGGGCACAGATACGCAGTATTTT	CASSLGQGGGTDTQYF
TRBV29-1	.	TRBD1	TRBJ1-2	TGCAGCGTGGACAGGGGATACTCTGGCTACACCTTC	CSVDRGYSGYTF
TRBV19	once	.	TRBJ2-1	TGTGCCAGTAGTATCGCAGTACTAGAATCCTACAATGAGCAGTTCTTC	CASSIAVLESYNEQFF
TRBV27	.	.	TRBJ1-1	TGTGCCAGCAGTTTATCCAGGGGAGGGGACACTGAAGCTTTCTTT	CASSLSRGGDTEAFF
TRBV10-1	.	.	TRBJ2-2	TGCGCCAGCAGTGCGGCGGGACGCGACGGGGAGCTGTTTTTT	CASSAAGRDGELFF
TRBV5-6	.	.	TRBJ1-4	TGTGCCAGCAGCCGCAGACAGGCCGGCGAAAAACTGTTTTTT	CASSRRQAGEKLFF
TRBV6-5	.	TRBD1	TRBJ2-7	TGTGCCAGCAGTTTGCCGGGACAGCTCTACGAGCAGTACTTC	CASSLPGQLYEQYF
TRBV5-1	.	TRBD1	TRBJ2-3	TGCGCCAGCAGCTTGTTGGGGACAGGGACTGATACGCAGTATTTT	CASSLLGTGTDTQYF
TRBV19	.	TRBD1	TRBJ1-2	TGTGCCAGTACCCAAGAAGGGACAGGGAACGGGGGCTACACCTTC	CASTQEGTGNGGYTF
TRBV11-2	few	.	TRBJ1-6	TGTGCCAGCAGCTTACAGGGTGGTAGATCACCCCTCCACTTT	CASSLQGGRSPLHF
TRBV19	.	TRBD2	TRBJ2-1	TGTGCCAGTAGTAGGACCGGGACTAGCGTATACAATGAGCAGTTCTTC	CASSRTGTSVYNEQFF
TRBV28	.	.	TRBJ1-1	TGTGCCAGCAGCCCAAATGGGAGGGGATGGACTGAAGCTTTCTTT	CASSPNGRGWTEAFF
TRBV5-1	once	TRBD2	TRBJ2-3	TGCGCCAGCAGCTCGAAGAGACTAGCGGGAGACACAGATACGCAGTATTTT	CASSSKRLAGDTDTQYF
TRBV19	.	.	TRBJ1-1	TGTGCCAGTAGTATCGAGGGTTCGGCTGAAGCTTTCTTT	CASSIEGSAEAFF
TRBV2	.	TRBD2	TRBJ2-2	TGTGCCAGCAGGGCTACGGGGGGTAACACCGGGGAGCTGTTTTTT	CASRATGGNTGELFF
TRBV19	.	.	TRBJ1-1	TGTGCCAGTATTCCTACCGTCCTTGGTGAAGCTTTCTTT	CASIPTVLGEAFF
TRBV27	.	TRBD2	TRBJ2-1	TGTGCCAGCAGTTTGACTAGCGGGGGATACAATGAGCAGTTCTTC	CASSLTSGGYNEQFF
TRBV5-8	.	.	TRBJ2-3	TGTGCCAGCAGCTACGACTCACCCACAGATACGCAGTATTTT	CASSYDSPTDTQYF
TRBV28	.	TRBD2	TRBJ2-7	TGTGCCAGCAGCCTTCCCGGGACTAGCAAAGCCGAGCAGTACTTC	CASSLPGTSKAEQYF
TRBV23-1	.	.	TRBJ2-1	TGCGCCAGCAGTCTTTCGGTTGACAATGAGCAGTTCTTC	CASSLSVDNEQFF
TRBV3-1/TRBV3-2	.	TRBD1	TRBJ1-3	TGTGCCAGCAGCCTACAGGGGGTGACTGGAAACACCATATATTTT	CASSLQGVTGNTIYF
TRBV5-5	.	.	TRBJ1-2	TGTGCCAGCAGCTATCAGGGGAATGGCTACACCTTC	CASSYQGNGYTF
TRBV7-2	.	.	TRBJ2-4	TGTGCCAGCAGCTCGCCTCTTCCGACAAAAAACATTCAGTACTTC	CASSSPLPTKNIQYF
TRBV5-5	.	.	TRBJ1-6	TGTGCCAGCAGCCCGGAGGCAGGCCGGCCCCTCCACTTT	CASSPEAGRPLHF
TRBV24-1	.	.	TRBJ2-7	TGTGCCACCAGCCCGAATACCGGCTACGAGCAGTACTTC	CATSPNTGYEQYF
TRBV6-5	many	TRBD1	TRBJ1-2	TGTGCCAGCAGCCAGGACAGGGGGAGCGGCTACACCTTC	CASSQDRGSGYTF
TRBV7-2	once	TRBD2	TRBJ2-7	TGTGCCAGCAGCTTATCGGTAGCGGGAAACACCTACGAGCAGTACTTC	CASSLSVAGNTYEQYF
TRBV12-3/TRBV12-4	few	.	TRBJ1-2	TGTGCCAGCAGAAACAGGGAGAACTATGGCTACACCTTC	CASRNRENYGYTF
TRBV20-1	.	.	TRBJ2-7	TGCAGTGCTAGATTTCCGGGCGAGCAGTACTTC	CSARFPGEQYF
TRBV6-5	.	.	TRBJ1-2	TGTGCCAGCAGGCCCTCGGGGTATTACGACTATGGCTACACCTTC	CASRPSGYYDYGYTF
TRBV7-9	.	.	TRBJ1-2	TGTGCCAGCAGCTTTGGCGGGTCATATGGCTACACCTTC	CASSFGGSYGYTF
TRBV7-8	once	TRBD1	TRBJ2-7	TGTGCCAGCAGCTGGGACAGGGGGGTCGAGCAGTACTTC	CASSWDRGVEQYF
TRBV5-1	.	.	TRBJ2-3	TGCGCCAGCAGCTTGGTGGAGTCCGGCACAGATACGCAGTATTTT	CASSLVESGTDTQYF
TRBV28	.	.	TRBJ2-2	TGTGCCAGCAGTTTCCCCTTTAGCACCGGGGAGCTGTTTTTT	CASSFPFSTGELFF
TRBV27	.	TRBD1	TRBJ1-2	TGTGCCAGCAGTCGGGACAGACCTAACTATGGCTACACCTTC	CASSRDRPNYGYTF
TRBV6-5	.	.	TRBJ2-3	TGTGCCAGCAGTACCCCCCGGGTGTCGACGGCGCAGTATTTT	CASSTPRVSTAQYF
TRBV5-4	few	.	TRBJ2-7	TGTGCCAGCACGCTCGGGGGAACCCACGAGCAGTACTTC	CASTLGGTHEQYF
TRBV2	many	.	TRBJ1-3	TGTGCCAGCAGTGAAGCGGCGGGGCCCTTATCTGGAAACACCATATATTTT	CASSEAAGPLSGNTIYF
TRBV27	once	.	TRBJ2-7	TGTGCCAGCAGTTTATCGATTGGAGGGTTCAACGAGCAGTACTTC	CASSLSIGGFNEQYF
TRBV5-1	.	TRBD1	TRBJ1-6	TGCGCCAGCAGTCCTACAGGGGGCTCCTATAATTCACCCCTCCACTTT	CASSPTGGSYNSPLHF
TRBV4-1	.	.	TRBJ2-1	TGCGCCAGCAGCCAAGACCCGAACAGGGCGCCCTACAGGAATGAGCAGTTCTTC	CASSQDPNRAPYRNEQFF
TRBV5-6	.	.	TRBJ1-5	TGTGCCAGCTCCACAGGGTATAGCAATCAGCCCCAGCATTTT	CASSTGYSNQPQHF
TRBV10-2	.	TRBD1	TRBJ2-3	TGCGCCAGCAGTTGGACAGGGAGCGGACTACCGACAGATACGCAGTATTTT	CASSWTGSGLPTDTQYF
TRBV27	.	.	TRBJ2-3	TGTGCCAGCAGTTTGATGGGGGCCCCAGATACGCAGTATTTT	CASSLMGAPDTQYF
TRBV19	.	TRBD2	TRBJ2-1	TGTGCCAGTAAAACGATCGGAGCGGGGGAGTACAATGAGCAGTTCTTC	CASKTIGAGEYNEQFF
TRBV4-1	.	TRBD1	TRBJ1-5	TGCGCCAGCAGCCGCGCGGGGACAGGCAATCAGCCCCAGCATTTT	CASSRAGTGNQPQHF
TRBV19	.	.	TRBJ2-5	TGTGCCAGTAGTAGGTCGGCACCCCCCGGGGAGACCCAGTACTTC	CASSRSAPPGETQYF
TRBV7-2	.	.	TRBJ2-7	TGTGCCAGCAGCTTAGATTTTTCCGGGAGAAGGGGACCTTACGAGCAGTACTTC	CASSLDFSGRRGPYEQYF
TRBV11-2	once	.	TRBJ2-3	TGTGCCAGCAGCTCAGTGAGGATCGGTGCAGATACGCAGTATTTT	CASSSVRIGADTQYF
TRBV16	.	.	TRBJ2-3	TGTGCCAGCAGCCAATCCGGACGGAGCAGGGGCACAGATACGCAGTATTTT	CASSQSGRSRGTDTQYF
TRBV27	few	.	TRBJ1-3	TGTGCCAGCAGTAGAGAAGCGGGGGGAAACACCATATATTTT	CASSREAGGNTIYF
TRBV5-1	.	TRBD2	TRBJ2-2	TGCGCCAGCAGCCAGTCGAGGGTAGCGGGAGTAAACACCGGGGAGCTGTTTTTT	CASSQSRVAGVNTGELFF
TRBV28	.	TRBD1	TRBJ1-5	TGTGCCAGCAGCCCGAGCTGGGACAGGGGATATAATCAGCCCCAGCATTTT	CASSPSWDRGYNQPQHF
TRBV5-1	.	.	TRBJ2-1	TGCGCCAGCAGCGCGGGTGGAGCGAGCAATGAGCAGTTCTTC	CASSAGGASNEQFF